This record covers a single TCR beta chain. What it binds is unknown. Method: immunoSEQ multiplex PCR; TCRdb's copy keeps in-frame clones and lacks some. The top ten clones hold 0.25% to 0.35% of a sample with nearly 80,000 clones, 90% of them seen once. The germline V and J ends were trimmed by 6 bases and 4 bases, with 18 bases remaining between them. Looked up from germline, CDR1 is KGHSH and CDR2 is LQKENI. The CDR3 covers 15 residues. Blood draws occurred at baseline, cycle 4 day 1, and cycle 7 day 1. The data belong to a study of OX40 agonist ivuxolimab in advanced cancers. Study overall: While on treatment, patients had intravenous ivuxolimab at 0.01 to 10 mg/kg every 2 weeks.

Study observations and caveats: Undetermined was the antigen specificity of the expanded peripheral T cells.

The starting material was CD4+ or CD8+ T cells sorted from blood, obtained in a trial of the OX40 agonist ivuxolimab. V is TRBV18 and J is TRBJ1-1; D uncertain. The sequence derives from an adult with an advanced solid tumor such as melanoma, head and neck, liver or kidney cancer. CDR3 coding DNA: TGTGCCAGCTCTTCCCCGGGCCAGCGCGGCACTGAAGCTTTCTTT. This sequence encodes CASSSPGQRGTEAFF.